These T cell receptor beta chains were read from a single sample in a study of T-cell reconstitution after alpha-beta-depleted transplantation in children. TCRdb passed the PCR reads through MiXCR, listing each CDR3 protein once. Among 800,000 to 1,000,000 distinct CDR3 sequences listed, roughly 29% were seen once. The sequencing here drew on PBMCs, mostly from graft donor cells, taken 360 days after TCRalphabeta/CD19-depleted stem cell transplant. These receptors all stem from a boy younger than two who had a stem cell transplant for SCID, so the T cells may come from the graft donor. The conserved cysteine and the conserved F or W are not part of the CDR3 here. Fields, in order: V gene, J gene, CDR3 protein.

V: TRBV4-1
J: TRBJ2-5
CDR3: ASSQDRSPMEETQY

V: TRBV5-1
J: TRBJ2-1
CDR3: ASSFGYRGQVYNEQF

V: TRBV5-1
J: TRBJ2-7
CDR3: ASSYTNPPGQGGEQY

V: TRBV10-3
J: TRBJ2-7
CDR3: AISAGHHYEQY

V: TRBV6-1
J: TRBJ2-2
CDR3: ASIVGRNTGELF

V: TRBV5-1
J: TRBJ2-5
CDR3: ASTEETVQETQY

V: TRBV4-1
J: TRBJ2-1
CDR3: ASSQGKGTSYNEQF

V: TRBV30
J: TRBJ1-1
CDR3: AWTAERDTEAF

V: TRBV5-5
J: TRBJ2-2
CDR3: ASSLSLAGGELF

V: TRBV14
J: TRBJ2-5
CDR3: ASSKRTGGQETQY

V: TRBV7-2
J: TRBJ2-2
CDR3: ASSLRGRQNTGELF

V: TRBV29-1
J: TRBJ2-1
CDR3: SAPGLAGGLRDEQF

V: TRBV29-1
J: TRBJ2-1
CDR3: SVESQGLAGLPYNEQF

V: TRBV6-5
J: TRBJ2-5
CDR3: ASSYDRIQETQY

V: TRBV20-1
J: TRBJ2-3
CDR3: SARRLGDTQY

V: TRBV5-1
J: TRBJ2-3
CDR3: ASSSGTTTTDTQY

V: TRBV4-3
J: TRBJ2-3
CDR3: ASSQGGLAGVSSTDTQY

V: TRBV6-5
J: TRBJ1-1
CDR3: ASDRWPGTEAF

V: TRBV29-1
J: TRBJ2-3
CDR3: SIRGVKDTQY

V: TRBV5-1
J: TRBJ1-1
CDR3: ASSFSGSPKAF

V: TRBV11-2
J: TRBJ2-3
CDR3: ASSLGGLSSTDTQY

V: TRBV20-1
J: TRBJ1-3
CDR3: SARTGLGNTIY

V: TRBV7-3
J: TRBJ2-3
CDR3: ASSLSGSDTQY

V: TRBV18
J: TRBJ1-5
CDR3: ASSPQGKVQPQH

V: TRBV2
J: TRBJ2-7
CDR3: ASSYGDKSDSYEQY

V: TRBV15
J: TRBJ1-5
CDR3: ATSRLNQNQPQH

V: TRBV20-1
J: TRBJ1-1
CDR3: SARDWTGENTEAF